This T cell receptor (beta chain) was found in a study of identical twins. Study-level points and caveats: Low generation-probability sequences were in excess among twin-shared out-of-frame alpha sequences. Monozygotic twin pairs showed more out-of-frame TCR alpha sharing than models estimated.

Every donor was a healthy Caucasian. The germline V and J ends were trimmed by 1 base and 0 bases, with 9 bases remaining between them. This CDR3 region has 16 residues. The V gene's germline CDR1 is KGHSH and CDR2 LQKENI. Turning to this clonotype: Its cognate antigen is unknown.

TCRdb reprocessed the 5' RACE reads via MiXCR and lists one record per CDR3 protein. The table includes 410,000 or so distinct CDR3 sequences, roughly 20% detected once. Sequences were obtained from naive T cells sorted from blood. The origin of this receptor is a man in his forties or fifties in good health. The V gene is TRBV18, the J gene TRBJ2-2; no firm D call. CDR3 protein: CASSPRGTPNTGELFF. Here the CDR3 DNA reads TGTGCCAGCTCACCACGGGGAACTCCGAACACCGGGGAGCTGTTTTTT.